A selection of T cell receptor beta chains follows, all from one sample in a study of T cell responses to AZD1222 COVID-19 vaccine. Profiling relied on immunoSEQ multiplex PCR, and the TCRdb table lists in-frame clones only, not all of them. The sample carries over 75,000 clones, roughly 89% recorded once. The starting material was peripheral blood, obtained on day 0 of AZD1222 vaccination. The receptors stem from an adult in good health. The CDR3 runs from the conserved cysteine through the conserved F or W. A D gene is named only where the DNA matches it firmly. The size field is filled for only some rows; it gives once, few, many or a size class.

few | TRBJ2-5 | TRBV29-1 | TRBD1 | CSVVGQGAQTQYF | TGCAGCGTTGTAGGACAGGGGGCACAGACCCAGTACTTC
NA | TRBJ2-7 | TRBV6-5 | NA | CASSYSEARPYEQYF | TGTGCCAGCAGTTACTCGGAAGCTCGTCCCTACGAGCAGTACTTC
NA | TRBJ2-3 | TRBV6-1 | TRBD2 | CASSDGLAGGNTDTQYF | TGTGCCAGCAGTGACGGACTAGCGGGGGGGAACACAGATACGCAGTATTTT
once | TRBJ1-3 | TRBV4-2 | TRBD1 | CASSQGPTGGGNTIYF | TGTGCCAGCAGCCAAGGCCCGACAGGGGGCGGAAACACCATATATTTT
few | TRBJ2-3 | TRBV4-2 | TRBD2 | CASSQGLAGADTQYF | TGTGCCAGCAGCCAAGGACTAGCGGGAGCAGATACGCAGTATTTT
NA | TRBJ2-1 | TRBV7-2 | NA | CASSLESLCNEQFF | TGTGCCAGCAGCTTAGAATCGCTTTGCAATGAGCAGTTCTTC
NA | TRBJ1-1 | TRBV19 | TRBD1 | CASSRDSLSSF | TGTGCCAGTAGTAGGGACAGCTTATCGAGCTTT
NA | TRBJ2-1 | TRBV9 | TRBD2 | CASSVVGRGGYNEQFF | TGTGCCAGCAGCGTAGTTGGTCGGGGGGGCTACAATGAGCAGTTCTTC
NA | TRBJ2-7 | TRBV2 | TRBD2 | CATKVGGNPSYEQYF | TGTGCCACTAAGGTCGGGGGGAACCCCTCCTACGAGCAGTACTTC
NA | TRBJ2-5 | TRBV5-1 | NA | CASSLVQDTRYQETQYF | TGCGCCAGCAGCTTGGTTCAGGACACCCGGTACCAAGAGACCCAGTACTTC
few | TRBJ2-2 | TRBV18 | NA | CASSPREGVTGELFF | TGTGCCAGCTCCCCTCGAGAGGGGGTCACCGGGGAGCTGTTTTTT
once | TRBJ1-1 | TRBV2 | NA | CASTGQSIAEAFF | TGTGCCAGCACGGGGCAGTCCATAGCTGAAGCTTTCTTT
NA | TRBJ1-1 | TRBV5-6 | NA | CASSPQYRDLGTEAFF | TGTGCCAGCAGTCCTCAGTACAGGGACCTGGGCACTGAAGCTTTCTTT
NA | TRBJ2-1 | TRBV6-5 | TRBD1 | CASSPLRGHNEQFF | TGTGCCAGCAGTCCCCTTAGGGGGCACAATGAGCAGTTCTTC
NA | TRBJ2-3 | TRBV28 | TRBD1 | CASSLQGAGTDTQYF | TGTGCCAGCAGTTTACAGGGGGCTGGGACAGATACGCAGTATTTT
once | TRBJ2-3 | TRBV27 | TRBD1 | CASSSLRETGRTDTQYF | TGTGCCAGCAGTTCCCTCCGTGAGACAGGGCGCACAGATACGCAGTATTTT
NA | TRBJ1-3 | TRBV30 | NA | CAWSVPWGRGSGNTIYF | TGTGCCTGGAGTGTACCTTGGGGACGAGGCTCTGGAAACACCATATATTTT